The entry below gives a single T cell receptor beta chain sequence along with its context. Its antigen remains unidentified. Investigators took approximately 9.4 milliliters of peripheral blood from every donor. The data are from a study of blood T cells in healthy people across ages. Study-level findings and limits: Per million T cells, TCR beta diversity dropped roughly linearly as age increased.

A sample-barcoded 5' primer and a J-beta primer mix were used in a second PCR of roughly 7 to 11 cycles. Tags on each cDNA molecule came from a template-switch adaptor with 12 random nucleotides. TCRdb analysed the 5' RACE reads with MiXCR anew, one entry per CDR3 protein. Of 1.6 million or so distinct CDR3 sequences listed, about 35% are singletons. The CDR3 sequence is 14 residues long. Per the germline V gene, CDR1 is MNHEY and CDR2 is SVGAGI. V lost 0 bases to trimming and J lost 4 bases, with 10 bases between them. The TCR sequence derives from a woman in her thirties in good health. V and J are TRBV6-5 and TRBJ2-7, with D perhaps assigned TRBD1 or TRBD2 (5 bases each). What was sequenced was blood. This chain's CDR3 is CASSYSDWGYEQYF. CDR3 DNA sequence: TGTGCCAGCAGTTACTCCGATTGGGGGTACGAGCAGTACTTC.